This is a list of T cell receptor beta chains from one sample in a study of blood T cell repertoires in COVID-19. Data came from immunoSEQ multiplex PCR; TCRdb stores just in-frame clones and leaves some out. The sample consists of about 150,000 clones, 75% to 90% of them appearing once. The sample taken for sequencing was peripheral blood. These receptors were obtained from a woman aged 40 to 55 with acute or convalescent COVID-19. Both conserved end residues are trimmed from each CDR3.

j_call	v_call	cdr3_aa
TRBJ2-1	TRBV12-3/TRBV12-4	ASSFSFNEQF
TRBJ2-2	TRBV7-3	ASSQTTSGTSGRYTGELF
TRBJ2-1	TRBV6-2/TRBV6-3	ASSYLRLKGNNEQF
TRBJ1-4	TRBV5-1	ASSRTGRNEKLF
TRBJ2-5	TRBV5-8	ASSSLVGLAGGETQY
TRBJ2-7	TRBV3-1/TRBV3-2	ASSQFVGAYEQY
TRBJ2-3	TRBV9	ASSEDTGASTDTQY
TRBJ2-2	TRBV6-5	ASSWGTSGNTGELF
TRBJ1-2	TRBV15	ATSRDLSGVDRIYGYT
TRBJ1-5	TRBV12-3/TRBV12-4	ASTTGLGQPQH
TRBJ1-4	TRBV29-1	SVAELGEKLF
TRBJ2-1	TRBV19	ASSILTYNEQF
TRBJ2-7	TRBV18	ASSPPNRDNYEQY
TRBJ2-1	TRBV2	ASSWTGINEQF
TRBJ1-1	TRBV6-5	ASSYSTGHPGEAF
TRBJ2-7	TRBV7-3	ASSPQTSGGNEQY
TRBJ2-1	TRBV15	ATSSQGGSTNEQF
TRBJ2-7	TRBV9	ASAETPGQGIDEQY
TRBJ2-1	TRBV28	ASSSTGGSEQF
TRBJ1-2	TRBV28	ASSFFQKGLYGYT
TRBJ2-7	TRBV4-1	ASSQDQTYEQY
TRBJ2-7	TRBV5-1	ASSLPGQGTYEQY
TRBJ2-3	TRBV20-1	SASPRTGSTYLTDTQY
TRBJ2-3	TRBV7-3	ASSVSGGVADTQY
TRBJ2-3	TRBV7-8	ASSLLLGGGVFTQY
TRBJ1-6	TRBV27	ASSLFDGTESPLH
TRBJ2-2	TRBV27	ASSLSRAGELF
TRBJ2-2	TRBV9	ASSVAGSNTGELF
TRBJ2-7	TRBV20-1	SASVWRTSGGLSSYEQY
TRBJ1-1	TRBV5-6	ASSPGGQRAF
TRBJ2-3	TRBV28	ASRFGWESTDTQY
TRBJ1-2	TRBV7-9	ASSFNNDRGGNGYT
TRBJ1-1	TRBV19	ASRQGEVNTEAF
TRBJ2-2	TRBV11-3	ASSFTALGTGELF
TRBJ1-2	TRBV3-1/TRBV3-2	ASSQTARSGGDGYT
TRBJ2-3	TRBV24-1	ATSDSLPSGGADTQY
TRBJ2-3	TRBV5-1	ASSLGGLEYGDTQY
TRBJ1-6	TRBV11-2	ASSFRTGGSPLH
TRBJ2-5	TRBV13	ASSRVWETQY
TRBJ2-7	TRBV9	ASSVARVSYEQY
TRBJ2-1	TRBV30	AWTLSGGPSSSYNEQF
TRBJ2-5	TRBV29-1	SVEDPSARTGTQY
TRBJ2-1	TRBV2	ASSMKPAGTGGNEQF
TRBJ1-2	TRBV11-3	ASSSGQGHGYT
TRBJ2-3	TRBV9	ASSPMGGGTDTQY
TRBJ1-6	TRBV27	ASSARAGGPLH
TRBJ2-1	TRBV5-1	ASSTGLAGDILQVNEQF